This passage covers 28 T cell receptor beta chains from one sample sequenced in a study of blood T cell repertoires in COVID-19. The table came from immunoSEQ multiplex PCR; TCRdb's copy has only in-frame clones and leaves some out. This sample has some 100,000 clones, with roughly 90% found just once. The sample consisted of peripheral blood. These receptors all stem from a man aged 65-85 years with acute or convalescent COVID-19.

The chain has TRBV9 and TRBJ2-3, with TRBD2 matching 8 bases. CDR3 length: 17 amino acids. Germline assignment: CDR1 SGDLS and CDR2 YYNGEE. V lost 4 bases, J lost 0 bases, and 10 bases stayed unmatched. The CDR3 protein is CASSSRGGVYSTDTQYF. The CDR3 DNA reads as TGTGCCAGCAGCTCCCGGGGGGGGGTTTACAGCACAGATACGCAGTATTTT. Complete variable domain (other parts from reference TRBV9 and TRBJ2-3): DSGVTQTPKHLITATGQRVTLRCSPRSGDLSVYWYQQSLDQGLQFLIQYYNGEERAKGNILERFSAQQFPDLHSELNLSSLELGDSALYFCASSSRGGVYSTDTQYFGPGTRLTVL.

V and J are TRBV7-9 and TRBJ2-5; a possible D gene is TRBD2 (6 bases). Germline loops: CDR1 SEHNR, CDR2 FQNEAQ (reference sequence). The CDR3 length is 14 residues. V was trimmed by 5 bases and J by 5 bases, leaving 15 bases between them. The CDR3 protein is CASSPGTGGETQYF. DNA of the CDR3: TGTGCCAGCAGCCCTGGAACTGGGGGGGAGACCCAGTACTTC.

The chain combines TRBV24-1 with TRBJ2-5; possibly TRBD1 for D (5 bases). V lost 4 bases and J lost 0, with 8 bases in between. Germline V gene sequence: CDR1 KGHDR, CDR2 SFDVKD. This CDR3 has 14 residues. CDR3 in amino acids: CATSDRQYQETQYF. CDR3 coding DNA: TGTGCCACCAGTGACAGACAGTACCAAGAGACCCAGTACTTC.

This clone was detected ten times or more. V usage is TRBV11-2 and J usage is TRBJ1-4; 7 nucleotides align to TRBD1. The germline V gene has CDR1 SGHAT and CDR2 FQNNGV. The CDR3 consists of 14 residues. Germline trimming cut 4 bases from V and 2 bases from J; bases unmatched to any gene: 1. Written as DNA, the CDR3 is TGTGCCAGCAGCTCCAGGGGGACTAATGAAAAACTGTTTTTT. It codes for CASSSRGTNEKLFF. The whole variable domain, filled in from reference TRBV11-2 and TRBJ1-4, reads EAGVAQSPRYKIIEKRQSVAFWCNPISGHATLYWYQQILGQGPKLLIQFQNNGVVDDSQLPKDRFSAERLKGVDSTLKIQPAKLEDSAVYLCASSSRGTNEKLFFGSGTQLSVL.

The CDR3 DNA is TGTGCCAGCAGCCAAGAAGCTCTAGCGGGAGGGCCTAACACCGGGGAGCTGTTTTTT. This codes for CASSQEALAGGPNTGELFF. The chain joins TRBV4-2 to TRBJ2-2; TRBD2 matches 12 bases. The CDR3 has 19 residues. V trimming: 0 bases; J trimming: 2 bases; junction bases outside the gene matches: 7. Germline V gene lookup returns CDR1 LGHNA and CDR2 YNFKEQ.

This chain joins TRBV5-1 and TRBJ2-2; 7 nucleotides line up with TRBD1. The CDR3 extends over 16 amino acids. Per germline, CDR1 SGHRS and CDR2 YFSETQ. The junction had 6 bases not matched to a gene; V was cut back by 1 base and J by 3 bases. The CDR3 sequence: CASSLLDRWYTGELFF. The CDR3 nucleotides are TGCGCCAGCAGCTTGTTGGACAGGTGGTACACCGGGGAGCTGTTTTTT.

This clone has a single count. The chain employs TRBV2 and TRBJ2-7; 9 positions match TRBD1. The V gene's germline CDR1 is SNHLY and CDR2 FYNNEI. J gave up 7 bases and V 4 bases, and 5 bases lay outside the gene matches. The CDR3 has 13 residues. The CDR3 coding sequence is TGTGCCAGCAGTGCCGGGACAGGGAGGGAGCAGTACTTC. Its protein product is CASSAGTGREQYF.

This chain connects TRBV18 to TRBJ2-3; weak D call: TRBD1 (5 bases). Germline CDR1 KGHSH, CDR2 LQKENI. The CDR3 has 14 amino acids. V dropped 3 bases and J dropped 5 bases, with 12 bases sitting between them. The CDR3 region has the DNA TGTGCCAGCTCACCGGGCGTAGGGGTAGATACGCAGTATTTT. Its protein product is CASSPGVGVDTQYF.

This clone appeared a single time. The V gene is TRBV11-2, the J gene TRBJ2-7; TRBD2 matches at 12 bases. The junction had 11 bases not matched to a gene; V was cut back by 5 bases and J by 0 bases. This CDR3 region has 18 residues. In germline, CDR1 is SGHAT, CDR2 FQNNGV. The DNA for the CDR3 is TGTGCCAGCAGCCACCCCGGGACTAGCGGGCCGATCTCCTACGAGCAGTACTTC. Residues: CASSHPGTSGPISYEQYF.

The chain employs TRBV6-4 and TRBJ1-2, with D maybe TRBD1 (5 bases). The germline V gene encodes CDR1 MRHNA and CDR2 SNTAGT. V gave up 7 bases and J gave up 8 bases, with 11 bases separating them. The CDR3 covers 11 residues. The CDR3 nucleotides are TGTGCCAGCAAAACAGGAATGGGCTACACCTTC. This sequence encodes CASKTGMGYTF.

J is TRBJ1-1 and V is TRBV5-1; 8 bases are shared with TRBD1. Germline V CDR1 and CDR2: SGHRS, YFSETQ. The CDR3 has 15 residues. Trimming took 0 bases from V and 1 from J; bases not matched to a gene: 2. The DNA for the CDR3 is TGCGCCAGCAGCTTGGCAGGGGGCAAGAACACTGAAGCTTTCTTT. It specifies CASSLAGGKNTEAFF.

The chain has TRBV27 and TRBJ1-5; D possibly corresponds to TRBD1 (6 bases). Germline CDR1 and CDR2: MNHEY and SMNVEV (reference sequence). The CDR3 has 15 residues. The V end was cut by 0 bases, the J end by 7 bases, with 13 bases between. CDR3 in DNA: TGTGCCAGCAGTTTATCGCAGGGTGGGGGCCAGCCCCAGCATTTT. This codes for CASSLSQGGGQPQHF.

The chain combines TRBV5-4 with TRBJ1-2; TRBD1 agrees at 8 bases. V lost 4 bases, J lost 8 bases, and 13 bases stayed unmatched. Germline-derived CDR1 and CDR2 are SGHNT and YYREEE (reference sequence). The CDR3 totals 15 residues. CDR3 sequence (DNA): TGTGCCAGCAGCCAGGATATGCAGGGGGCTTGGGGCTACACCTTC. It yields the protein CASSQDMQGAWGYTF.

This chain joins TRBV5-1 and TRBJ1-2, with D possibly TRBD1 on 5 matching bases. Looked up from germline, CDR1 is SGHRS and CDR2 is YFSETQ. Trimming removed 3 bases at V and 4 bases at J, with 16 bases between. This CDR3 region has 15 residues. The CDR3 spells CASSSQDSWGYGYTF. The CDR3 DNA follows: TGCGCCAGCAGCTCGCAAGACAGCTGGGGCTATGGCTACACCTTC.

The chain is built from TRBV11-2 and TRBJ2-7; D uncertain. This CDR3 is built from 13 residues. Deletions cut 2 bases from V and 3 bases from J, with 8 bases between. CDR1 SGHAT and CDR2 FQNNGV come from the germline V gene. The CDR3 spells CASSLSQNYEQYF. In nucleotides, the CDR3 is TGTGCCAGCAGCTTATCGCAGAACTACGAGCAGTACTTC. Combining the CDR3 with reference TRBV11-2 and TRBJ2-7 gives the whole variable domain EAGVAQSPRYKIIEKRQSVAFWCNPISGHATLYWYQQILGQGPKLLIQFQNNGVVDDSQLPKDRFSAERLKGVDSTLKIQPAKLEDSAVYLCASSLSQNYEQYFGPGTRLTVT.

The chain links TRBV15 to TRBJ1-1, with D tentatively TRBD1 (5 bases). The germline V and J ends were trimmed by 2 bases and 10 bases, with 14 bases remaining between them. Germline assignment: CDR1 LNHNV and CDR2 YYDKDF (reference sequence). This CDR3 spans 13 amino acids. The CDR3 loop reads CATSRRGGDVAFF. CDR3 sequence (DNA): TGTGCCACCAGCAGAAGGGGAGGGGACGTAGCTTTCTTT.

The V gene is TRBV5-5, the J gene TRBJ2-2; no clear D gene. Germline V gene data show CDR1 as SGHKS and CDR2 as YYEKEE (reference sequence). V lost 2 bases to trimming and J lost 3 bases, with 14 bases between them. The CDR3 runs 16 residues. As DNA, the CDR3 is TGTGCCAGCAGCTTTCAGCCGGGTGTGGACACCGGGGAGCTGTTTTTT. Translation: CASSFQPGVDTGELFF.

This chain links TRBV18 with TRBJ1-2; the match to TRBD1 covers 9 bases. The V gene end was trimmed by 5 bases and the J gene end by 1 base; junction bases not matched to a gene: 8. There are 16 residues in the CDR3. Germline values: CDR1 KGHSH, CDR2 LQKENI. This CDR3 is CASSFSRDRDNYGYTF. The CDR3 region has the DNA TGTGCCAGCTCATTCTCCCGGGACAGGGATAACTATGGCTACACCTTC.

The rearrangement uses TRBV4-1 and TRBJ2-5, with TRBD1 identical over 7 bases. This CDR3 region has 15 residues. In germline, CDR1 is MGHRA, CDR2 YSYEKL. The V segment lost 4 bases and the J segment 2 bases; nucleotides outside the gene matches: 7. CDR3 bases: TGCGCCAGCAGCCCTATCGGGACAGTTCAAGAGACCCAGTACTTC. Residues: CASSPIGTVQETQYF.

This CDR3 reads CASSLIGEGNTIYF. The CDR3, as DNA: TGTGCCAGCAGCTTAATTGGAGAGGGAAACACCATATATTTT. The genes are TRBV7-6 and TRBJ1-3, with unresolved D. This CDR3 is built from 14 residues. V lost 2 bases, J lost 4 bases, and 9 bases lay in between. Germline lookup yields CDR1 SGHVS and CDR2 FNYEAQ.

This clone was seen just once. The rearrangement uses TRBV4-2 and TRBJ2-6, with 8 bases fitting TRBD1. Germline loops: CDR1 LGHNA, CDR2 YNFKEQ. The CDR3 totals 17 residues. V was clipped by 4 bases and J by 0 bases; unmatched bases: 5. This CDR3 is CASSPGQVASGANVLTF. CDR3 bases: TGTGCCAGCAGCCCGGGACAGGTGGCCTCTGGGGCCAACGTCCTGACTTTC.

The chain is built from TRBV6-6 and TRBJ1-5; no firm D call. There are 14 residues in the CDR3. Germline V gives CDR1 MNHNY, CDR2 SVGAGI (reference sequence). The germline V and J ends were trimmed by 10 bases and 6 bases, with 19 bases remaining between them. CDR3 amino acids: CATKEGWSGQPQHF. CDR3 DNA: TGTGCCACCAAGGAAGGATGGAGCGGTCAGCCCCAGCATTTT.

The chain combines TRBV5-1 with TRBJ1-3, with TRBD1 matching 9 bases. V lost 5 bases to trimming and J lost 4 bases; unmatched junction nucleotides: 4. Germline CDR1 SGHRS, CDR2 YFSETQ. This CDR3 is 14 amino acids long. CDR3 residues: CASRPTGGGNTIYF. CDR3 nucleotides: TGCGCCAGCAGACCGACAGGGGGGGGAAACACCATATATTTT.

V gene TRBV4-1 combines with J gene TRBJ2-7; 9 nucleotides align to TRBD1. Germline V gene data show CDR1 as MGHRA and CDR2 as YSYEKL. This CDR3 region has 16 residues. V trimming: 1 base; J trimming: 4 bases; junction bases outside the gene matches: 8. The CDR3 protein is CASSQVWGQGFYEQYF. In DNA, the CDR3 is TGCGCCAGCAGCCAAGTGTGGGGACAGGGATTTTACGAGCAGTACTTC.

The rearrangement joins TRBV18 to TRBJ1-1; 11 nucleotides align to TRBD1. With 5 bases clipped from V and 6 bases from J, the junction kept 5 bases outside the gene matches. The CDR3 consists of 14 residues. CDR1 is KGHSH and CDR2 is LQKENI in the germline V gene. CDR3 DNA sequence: TGTGCCAGCTCATACGGACAGGGGGCTTCTGAAGCTTTCTTT. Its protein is CASSYGQGASEAFF.

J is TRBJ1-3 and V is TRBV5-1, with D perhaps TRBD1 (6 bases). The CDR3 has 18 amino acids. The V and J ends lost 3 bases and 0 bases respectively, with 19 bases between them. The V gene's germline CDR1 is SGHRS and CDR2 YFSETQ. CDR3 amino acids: CASSWGTSLMPSGNTIYF. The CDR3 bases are TGCGCCAGCAGCTGGGGGACAAGCCTTATGCCCTCTGGAAACACCATATATTTT.

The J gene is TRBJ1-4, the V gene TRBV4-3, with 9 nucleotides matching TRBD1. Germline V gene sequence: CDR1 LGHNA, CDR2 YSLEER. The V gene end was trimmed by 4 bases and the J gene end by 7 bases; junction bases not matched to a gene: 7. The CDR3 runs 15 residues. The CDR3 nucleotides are TGCGCCAGCAGCCCGGACAGGGGCCGTGGTGAAAAACTGTTTTTT. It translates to CASSPDRGRGEKLFF.

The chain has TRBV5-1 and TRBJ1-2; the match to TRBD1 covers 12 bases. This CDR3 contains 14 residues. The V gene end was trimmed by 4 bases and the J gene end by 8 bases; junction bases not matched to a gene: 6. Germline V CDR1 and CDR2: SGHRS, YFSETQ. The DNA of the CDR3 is TGCGCCAGCAGCCCGGGACAGGGGGCGCGCGGCTACACCTTC. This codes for CASSPGQGARGYTF.